A selection of T cell receptor beta chains follows, all from one sample in a study of T cell responses to AZD1222 COVID-19 vaccine. Produced via immunoSEQ multiplex PCR; TCRdb's table is partial and in-frame only. The sample contains some 200,000 clones, roughly 90% of which appear only once. The sequences come from peripheral blood, collected 28 days after the second AZD1222 dose. The receptors derive from an adult who received the AZD1222 COVID-19 vaccine. The CDR3 runs from the conserved cysteine through the conserved F or W. Size is stated for part of the rows, as once, few or many counts, or as a class when the clone is expanded.

j_call v_call clone_size cdr3_aa
TRBJ2-7 TRBV27 - CASSLLTGIIPYEQYF
TRBJ1-1 TRBV11-3 - CASSLGGAENTEAFF
TRBJ1-2 TRBV3-1/TRBV3-2 - CASSPVRDRGAGGAFYTF
TRBJ1-1 TRBV28 - CASSGGRREAFF
TRBJ2-3 TRBV10-1 - CASSESPTSTSSTDTQYF
TRBJ1-2 TRBV9 - CASSTRDEISYGYTF
TRBJ2-2 TRBV6-6 - CASRSGTRNTGELFF
TRBJ1-2 TRBV7-8 - CASNPLVSAYGYTF
TRBJ2-2 TRBV7-2 - CASSWSGGTGELFF
TRBJ2-7 TRBV12-3/TRBV12-4 - CASSLEGSYEQYF
TRBJ2-2 TRBV10-3 once CAISYSGRANTGELFF
TRBJ2-7 TRBV19 - CASSIGSSGSYEQYF
TRBJ2-5 TRBV11-3 - CASSRKGQGGETQYF
TRBJ2-7 TRBV30 - CACTGRYEQYF
TRBJ1-1 TRBV5-1 - CASSLAPGEAFF
TRBJ1-1 TRBV11-3 - CASRSNRESNTEAFF
TRBJ2-7 TRBV25-1 - CASSEFAQSYEQYF
TRBJ2-7 TRBV10-1 - CASSDYGGFYEQYF
TRBJ2-7 TRBV7-8 - CASSLALRGGSYEQYF
TRBJ2-1 TRBV19 - CASSRLAGEGYEQFF
TRBJ1-2 TRBV27 - CASSAGTGPGYGYTF
TRBJ1-1 TRBV4-2 - CASGGTEAFF
TRBJ1-6 TRBV11-2 - CASSLEGVAPLHF
TRBJ2-7 TRBV2 - CASSEETLSYEQYF
TRBJ2-7 TRBV5-1 - CASSFAGGPLEQYF
TRBJ2-7 TRBV5-1 - CASSFPRDRISYEQYF
TRBJ1-5 TRBV28 - CASKPPREGNQPQHF
TRBJ1-1 TRBV2 - CASRGRNTEAFF
TRBJ1-3 TRBV5-1 - CASSDWTDHSGNTIYF
TRBJ2-2 TRBV11-2 once CASSLDRGLAGANTGELFF
TRBJ2-3 TRBV7-3 - CASSLGDFVNTQYF
TRBJ2-1 TRBV7-9 - CASSKAGTSGKRDEQFF
TRBJ2-5 TRBV28 - CASSRAGGLKTQYF
TRBJ2-3 TRBV27 - CASASGQVSGDTQYF
TRBJ1-5 TRBV30 - CAWSAVEWYNQPQHF
TRBJ1-1 TRBV5-1 - CASSSTGRNTEAFF
TRBJ2-7 TRBV28 - CASSETSGNLPYEQYF
TRBJ2-2 TRBV28 - CASSSPTRMAGELFF
TRBJ1-1 TRBV18 - CASSENPNTEAFF
TRBJ2-3 TRBV29-1 - CSVEDRQGPTDTQYF
TRBJ2-3 TRBV20-1 - CSASSTSGRLGDTQYF
TRBJ2-1 TRBV10-1 - CASSESSGTPGQFF
TRBJ1-1 TRBV7-9 - CASIGRDTEAFF